This T cell receptor beta chain was identified in a study of OX40 agonist ivuxolimab in advanced cancers. Whole-study results and caveats: The average count of expanded clones was higher among CD8+ T cells than among CD4+. CD4+ and CD8+ T cells in blood underwent clonal expansion by week 6 at 0.1 to 3.0 mg/kg.

Method: immunoSEQ multiplex PCR; TCRdb's copy keeps in-frame clones and lacks some. This repertoire shows under 55,000 clones, more than 70% found once; its top ten account for approximately 16%. With regard to this clone: Its antigen is unidentified.

Germline CDR1 SGHNT, CDR2 YYREEE (reference sequence). CDR3 length: 19 residues. With 4 bases clipped from V and 5 bases from J, the junction kept 21 bases outside the gene matches. The sequence came from an adult with an advanced solid tumor such as melanoma, head and neck, liver or kidney cancer. Sequences were derived from CD4+ or CD8+ T cells sorted from blood, sampled in a trial of the OX40 agonist ivuxolimab. The chain has TRBV5-4 and TRBJ2-5; TRBD2 aligns across 9 bases. This chain's CDR3 is CASSPGVAGEWGLGETQYF. CDR3 DNA sequence: TGTGCCAGCAGCCCCGGGGTAGCGGGAGAATGGGGTTTGGGTGAGACCCAGTACTTC.